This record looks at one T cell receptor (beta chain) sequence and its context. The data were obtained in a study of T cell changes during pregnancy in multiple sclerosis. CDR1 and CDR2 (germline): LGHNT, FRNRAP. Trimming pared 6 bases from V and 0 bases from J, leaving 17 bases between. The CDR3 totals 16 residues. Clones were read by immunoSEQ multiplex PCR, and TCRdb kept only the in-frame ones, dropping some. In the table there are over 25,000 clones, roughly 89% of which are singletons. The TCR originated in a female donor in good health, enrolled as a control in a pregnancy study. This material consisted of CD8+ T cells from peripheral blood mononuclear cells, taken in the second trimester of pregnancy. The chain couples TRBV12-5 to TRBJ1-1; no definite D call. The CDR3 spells CASGSADSSMNTEAFF. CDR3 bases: TGTGCTAGTGGCTCAGCTGACTCATCGATGAACACTGAAGCTTTCTTT.